The rows below give T cell receptor beta chains drawn from one sample of a study of CD8 T cells in ankylosing spondylitis. TCRdb passed the 5' RACE reads through MiXCR, listing each CDR3 protein once. The sample holds about 36,000 distinct CDR3 sequences, approximately 11% seen once. Sequencing was done on a sample of synovial fluid, either unsorted or a sorted T cell fraction (not recorded which). Receptors were obtained from a male donor with ankylosing spondylitis. CDR3s include the opening cysteine and the closing phenylalanine or tryptophan. D genes are given only for firm matches. Not all rows give a size; the values are once, few, many and, for expanded clones, a class.

TRBJ2-1 | - | 15 | TRBV4-1 | many | TGCGCCAGCAGCCCAAGCGGTCAGGGGCACAATGAGCAGTTCTTC | CASSPSGQGHNEQFF
TRBJ2-3 | TRBD1 | 15 | TRBV7-9 | many | TGTGCCAGCAGCCCCCGGGACAGGGGAACAGATACGCAGTATTTT | CASSPRDRGTDTQYF
TRBJ1-1 | TRBD1 | 13 | TRBV29-1 | many | TGCAGCACTAGATTTGAGGACAGGGGACGGGCTTTCTTT | CSTRFEDRGRAFF
TRBJ2-5 | - | 14 | TRBV9 | few | TGTGCCAGCAGCGTAGGGGGACACCAAGAGACCCAGTACTTC | CASSVGGHQETQYF
TRBJ2-7 | - | 14 | TRBV12-3/TRBV12-4 | - | TGTGCCAGCAGTTTAGCGGGAGCCAGCTACGAGCAGTACTTC | CASSLAGASYEQYF
TRBJ1-2 | TRBD1 | 17 | TRBV10-3 | - | TGTGCCACCTCGTATAGGAGCCCTCGACAGGGCGGGTTTGGCTACACCTTC | CATSYRSPRQGGFGYTF
TRBJ2-7 | TRBD2 | 16 | TRBV6-1 | - | TGTGCCAGCAGCCTCGGGGGAGCGGGAACGACCTACGAGCAGTACTTC | CASSLGGAGTTYEQYF
TRBJ2-4 | - | 14 | TRBV7-3 | many | TGTGCCAGCAGCTTAACTGCCAGGGGTGGCATTCAGTACTTC | CASSLTARGGIQYF
TRBJ2-1 | TRBD2 | 14 | TRBV28 | many | TGTGCCAGCAGCCCGGGACTAGCGGGAGGAGAGCAGTTCTTC | CASSPGLAGGEQFF
TRBJ2-7 | TRBD1 | 14 | TRBV5-1 | - | TGCGCCAGCACCGCCAGGGACAGGACCTACGAGCAGTACTTC | CASTARDRTYEQYF
TRBJ2-1 | - | 14 | TRBV15 | many | TGTGCCACCAGCACGGGAAGCGACCCCAATGAGCAGTTCTTC | CATSTGSDPNEQFF
TRBJ1-2 | - | 12 | TRBV28 | many | TGTGCCAGCAGTAGAGGACCCGATGGCTACACCTTC | CASSRGPDGYTF
TRBJ2-7 | - | 14 | TRBV28 | many | TGTGCCAGCAGTTCCTGGACTGCGAAGGACGAGCAGTACTTC | CASSSWTAKDEQYF
TRBJ1-1 | - | 13 | TRBV25-1 | few | TGTGCCAGCAGTGTAGTAATTGGTGGTGAAGCTTTCTTT | CASSVVIGGEAFF
TRBJ2-7 | - | 14 | TRBV5-6 | many | TGTGCCAGCAGCTTGAACGCTGGGGCCTACGAGCAGTACTTC | CASSLNAGAYEQYF
TRBJ2-2 | - | 16 | TRBV7-7 | - | TGTGCCAGCAGCCCGCAGGGAATTCGAGGTACCGGGGAGCTGTTTTTT | CASSPQGIRGTGELFF
TRBJ2-7 | - | 15 | TRBV20-1 | many | TGCAGCGCGTTTGGTGCGGGACAGAATTCGTACGAGCAGTACTTC | CSAFGAGQNSYEQYF
TRBJ1-5 | - | 13 | TRBV11-2 | - | TGTGCCAGCAGCTTGGGGGGCAATCAGCCCCGTCATTTT | CASSLGGNQPRHF
TRBJ2-1 | TRBD2 | 19 | TRBV7-8 | once | TGTGCCAGCAGCTTGAGTGTCGGTCTAGCGGATAGATCGTCCAATGAGCAGTTCTTC | CASSLSVGLADRSSNEQFF
TRBJ1-1 | - | 14 | TRBV30 | few | TGTGCCTGGAGTCCAGGGTGGGTGAACACTGAAGCTTTCTTT | CAWSPGWVNTEAFF
TRBJ2-3 | - | 11 | TRBV11-2 | - | TGTGCCAGCAGCCGCGAGGGTACGCAGTATTTT | CASSREGTQYF
TRBJ2-1 | TRBD2 | 14 | TRBV29-1 | many | TGCAGCGTCGGAGCGGGAGGGCCGGGAAATGAGCAGTTCTTC | CSVGAGGPGNEQFF
TRBJ2-1 | - | 16 | TRBV11-2 | many | TGTGCCAGCAGCCCGGGGACACTCCTCTCCTACAATGAGCAGTTCTTC | CASSPGTLLSYNEQFF
TRBJ2-5 | TRBD1 | 15 | TRBV4-1 | many | TGCGCCAGCAGCCGCCCACAGGGGGCCGGGGAGACCCAGTACTTC | CASSRPQGAGETQYF